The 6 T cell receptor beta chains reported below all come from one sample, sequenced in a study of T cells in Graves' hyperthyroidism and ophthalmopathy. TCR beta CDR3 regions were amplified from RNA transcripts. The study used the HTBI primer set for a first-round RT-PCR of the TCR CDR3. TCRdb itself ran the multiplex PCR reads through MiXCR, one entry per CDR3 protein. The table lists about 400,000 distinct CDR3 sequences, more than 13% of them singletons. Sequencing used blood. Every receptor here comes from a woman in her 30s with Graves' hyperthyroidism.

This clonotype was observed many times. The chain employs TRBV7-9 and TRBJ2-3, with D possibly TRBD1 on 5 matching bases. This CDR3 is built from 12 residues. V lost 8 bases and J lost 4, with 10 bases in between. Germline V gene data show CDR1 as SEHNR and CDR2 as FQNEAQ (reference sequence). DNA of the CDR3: TGTGCCAGCTCAGGGTTGTCAGATACGCAGTATTTT. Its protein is CASSGLSDTQYF.

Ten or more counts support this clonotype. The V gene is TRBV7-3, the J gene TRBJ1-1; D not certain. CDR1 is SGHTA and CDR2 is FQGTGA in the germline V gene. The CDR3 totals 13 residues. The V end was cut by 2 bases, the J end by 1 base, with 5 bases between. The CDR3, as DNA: TGTGCCAGCAGCTTATGGAAGAACACTGAAGCTTTCTTT. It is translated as CASSLWKNTEAFF.

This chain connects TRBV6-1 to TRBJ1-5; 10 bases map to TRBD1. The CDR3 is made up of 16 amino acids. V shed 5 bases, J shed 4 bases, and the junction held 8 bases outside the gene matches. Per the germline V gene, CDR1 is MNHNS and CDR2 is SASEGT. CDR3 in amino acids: CASSRGTGVLNQPQHF. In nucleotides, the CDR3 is TGTGCCAGCAGTAGGGGGACAGGGGTTTTAAATCAGCCCCAGCATTTT.

This chain's CDR3 is CASSVGTSGSSYEQYF. CDR3 sequence (DNA): TGTGCCAGCAGCGTAGGGACTAGCGGGAGCTCCTACGAGCAGTACTTC. The chain employs TRBV7-2 and TRBJ2-7; 14 bases align to TRBD2. This CDR3 region has 16 residues. V lost 5 bases to trimming and J lost 0 bases; unmatched junction nucleotides: 3. Germline V gene data show CDR1 as SGHTA and CDR2 as FQGNSA.

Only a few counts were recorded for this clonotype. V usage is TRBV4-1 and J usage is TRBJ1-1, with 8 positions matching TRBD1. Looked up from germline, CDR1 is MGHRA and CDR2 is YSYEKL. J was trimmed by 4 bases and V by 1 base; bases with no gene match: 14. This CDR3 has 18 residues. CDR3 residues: CASSQGRGRRIRSTEAFF. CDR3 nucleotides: TGCGCCAGCAGCCAAGGCAGGGGGCGAAGGATAAGGTCCACTGAAGCTTTCTTT.

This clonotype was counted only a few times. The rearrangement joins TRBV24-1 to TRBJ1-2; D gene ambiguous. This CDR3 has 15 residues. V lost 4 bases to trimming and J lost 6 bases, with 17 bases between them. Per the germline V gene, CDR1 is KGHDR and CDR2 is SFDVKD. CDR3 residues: CATSDPLTSMDGYTF. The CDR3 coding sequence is TGTGCCACCAGTGACCCTCTGACCTCAATGGATGGCTACACCTTC.